The entry below gives a single T cell receptor (beta chain) sequence along with its context. The antigen is not known. A second roughly 7 to 12 cycle PCR used barcoded and J-beta primers. CDR3-containing paired-end reads numbered at least 2.5 million in each sample. TCRdb independently ran MiXCR on the 5' RACE reads; one entry per CDR3 protein. The table shows 700,000 or so distinct CDR3 sequences, with about 43% occurring only once. The entry originates in a study of blood T cells in healthy people across ages. The study's findings and limits: Nothing was known about donor CMV status, and this possibly confounded expanded clonotype changes.

The sequence derives from a man older than 75 in good health. Material for sequencing was blood.

The CDR3 spells CASSWRGIGTGFNEQYF. The DNA for the CDR3 is TGTGCCAGCAGTTGGAGAGGGATCGGGACAGGGTTTAACGAGCAGTACTTC. The chain couples TRBV2 to TRBJ2-7; 9 nucleotides agree with TRBD1. CDR1 SNHLY and CDR2 FYNNEI come from the germline V gene. V gave up 5 bases and J gave up 5 bases; unmatched junction bases: 16. CDR3 length equals 17 residues.